These T cell receptor beta chains were read from a single sample in a study of cytomegalovirus exposure and HLA in healthy donors. Sequencing was performed with immunoSEQ multiplex PCR; in TCRdb, only in-frame clones are kept and a portion is missing. The sample contains around 71,000 clones, around 95% of which appear only once. Source material: PBMCs. The source is a man aged 18 to 30 in good health and CMV-seropositive. CDR3s leave out the opening cysteine and the closing phenylalanine or tryptophan.

TRBV10-3	AISESLDRVYGYT
TRBV27	ASSNRPARGGYT
TRBV6-1	ASSERLAGGELF
TRBV18	ASSPRDRGDEQY
TRBV7-3	ASSLYAEETQY
TRBV18	ASSLTGPGGNSPLH
TRBV7-3	ASSLSSTDTQY
TRBV4-2	ASSLGTGGSNEQF
TRBV27	ASRVTSGRIYEQY
TRBV9	ASSAGGGEQY
TRBV19	ASSTTSGNTNEQY
TRBV4-2	ASSQEALAGGTSSYEQY
TRBV29-1	SVSGQGLPNEQF
TRBV29-1	SVVLQDRGGGTQY
TRBV11-2	ASSLETLNWETQY
TRBV6-5	ASSWTSGSQDTQY